This TCR beta chain comes out of a study of T-cell memory formation after mild COVID-19. General study findings and limits: Clonal second-wave expansions that peaked on day 37 had unconfirmed SARS-CoV-2 specificity. Shrinking CD4+ clones were chiefly CM and EM; CD8+ ones were chiefly EMRA.

A word on this clonotype: The antigen remains unidentified.

The CDR3 is 15 amino acids. Trimming stripped 6 bases from V and 2 bases from J, with 15 bases between. Amplification by 5'RACE using constant-segment primers produced TCR alpha and TCR beta cDNA libraries that carried sample barcodes and UMIs. One entry per CDR3 protein, called by TCRdb with MiXCR from the 5' RACE reads. Of around 370,000 distinct CDR3 sequences listed, around 21% are singletons. This chain connects TRBV12-3 or TRBV12-4 to TRBJ2-3; no clear D gene. Material for sequencing was PBMCs or a T cell subset sorted from them (not recorded which). This receptor was identified in an adult woman who had mild COVID-19 (a few samples of this study predate the infection). Cell type and time point are not known. The CDR3 is CASSTLRGFTDTQYF. The CDR3, as DNA: TGTGCCAGCAGCACCCTGAGAGGCTTCACAGATACGCAGTATTTT.